These 2 T cell receptor beta chains share one sample of origin, sequenced in a study of cytomegalovirus exposure and HLA in healthy donors. Primers: 60 Vbeta forward and 13 Jbeta reverse. Data came from immunoSEQ multiplex PCR; TCRdb stores just in-frame clones and leaves some out. The sample carries tens of thousands of clones, roughly four fifths recorded once. The sequencing input was PBMCs. These receptor sequences come from a woman aged 30 to 39 in good health and CMV-seropositive.

This clone was counted a single time. J is TRBJ1-3 and V is TRBV29-1; 8 bases fit TRBD1. The germline CDR1 and CDR2 sequences are SQVTM and ANQGSEA. The trim removed 5 bases at V and 2 bases at J, leaving 5 bases unmatched. CDR3 length equals 14 residues. CDR3 region: CSVLTGVPGNTIYF. In DNA, the CDR3 is TGCAGCGTTCTGACAGGGGTCCCTGGAAACACCATATATTTT.

This chain uses TRBV7-9 with TRBJ2-7, with 12 bases that match TRBD2. The length of the CDR3 is 14 residues. The V and J ends lost 2 bases and 4 bases, in that order; junction bases with no gene match: 0. CDR1 SEHNR and CDR2 FQNEAQ come from the germline V gene (reference sequence). As DNA, the CDR3 is TGTGCCAGCAGCTTACTAGCGGGAGGGTACGAGCAGTACTTC. Amino acid sequence: CASSLLAGGYEQYF.